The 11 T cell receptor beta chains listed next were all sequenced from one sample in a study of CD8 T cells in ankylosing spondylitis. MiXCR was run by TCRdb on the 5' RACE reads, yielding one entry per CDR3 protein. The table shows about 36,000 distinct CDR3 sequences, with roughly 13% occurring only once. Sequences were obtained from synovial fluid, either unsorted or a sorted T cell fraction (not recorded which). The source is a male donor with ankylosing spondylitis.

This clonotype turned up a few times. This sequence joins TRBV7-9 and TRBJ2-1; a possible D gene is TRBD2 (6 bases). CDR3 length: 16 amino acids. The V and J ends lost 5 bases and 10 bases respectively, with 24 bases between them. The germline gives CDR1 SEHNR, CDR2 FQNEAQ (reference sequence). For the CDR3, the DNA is TGTGCCAGCAGCACCAGGTTACTAGCCCCAGGCGTAGAGCAGTTCTTC. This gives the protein CASSTRLLAPGVEQFF.

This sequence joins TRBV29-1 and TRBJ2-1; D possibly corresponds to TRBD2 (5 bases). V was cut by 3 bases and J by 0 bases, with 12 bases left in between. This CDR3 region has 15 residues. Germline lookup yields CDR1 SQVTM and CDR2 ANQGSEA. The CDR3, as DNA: TGCAGCGTTGAGGGAGCGGTAAGCTCCTACAATGAGCAGTTCTTC. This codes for CSVEGAVSSYNEQFF.

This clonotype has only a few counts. CDR3 protein: CATSRDSGGADTQYF. DNA of the CDR3: TGTGCCACCAGCAGAGATAGCGGGGGGGCAGATACGCAGTATTTT. The V and J genes are TRBV15 and TRBJ2-3, with TRBD2 matching over 11 bases. The CDR3 covers 15 residues. The V segment lost 0 bases and the J segment 4 bases; nucleotides outside the gene matches: 0. In germline, CDR1 is LNHNV, CDR2 YYDKDF (reference sequence).

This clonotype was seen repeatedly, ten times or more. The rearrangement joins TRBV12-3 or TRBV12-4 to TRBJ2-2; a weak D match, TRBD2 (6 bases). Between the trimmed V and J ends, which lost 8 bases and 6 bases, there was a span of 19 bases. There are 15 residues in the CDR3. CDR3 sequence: CASWTPGLRPGELFF. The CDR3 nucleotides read TGTGCCAGCTGGACACCGGGACTGCGACCCGGGGAGCTGTTTTTT.

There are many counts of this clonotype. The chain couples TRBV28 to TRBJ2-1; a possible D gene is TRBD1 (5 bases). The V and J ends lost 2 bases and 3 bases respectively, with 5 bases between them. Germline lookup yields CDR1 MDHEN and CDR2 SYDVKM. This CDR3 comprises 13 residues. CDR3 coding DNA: TGTGCCAGCAGTTTAGGACACTACAATGAGCAGTTCTTC. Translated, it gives CASSLGHYNEQFF.

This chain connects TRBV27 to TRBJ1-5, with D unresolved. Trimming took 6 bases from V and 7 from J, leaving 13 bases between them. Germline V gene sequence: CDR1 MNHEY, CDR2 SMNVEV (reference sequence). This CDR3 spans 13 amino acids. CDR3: CASSPRSYQPQHF. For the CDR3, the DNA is TGTGCCAGCAGCCCAAGGTCGTACCAGCCCCAGCATTTT.

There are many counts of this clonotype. CDR3: CASSYRGSTLLGQYF. The CDR3 coding sequence is TGTGCCAGCAGTTACAGAGGCAGCACCCTGCTAGGGCAGTACTTC. This chain joins TRBV6-2 or TRBV6-3 and TRBJ2-7; D gene unclear. Trimming stripped 2 bases from V and 9 bases from J, with 20 bases between. This CDR3 has 15 amino acids. Germline loops: CDR1 MNHEY, CDR2 SVGEGT.

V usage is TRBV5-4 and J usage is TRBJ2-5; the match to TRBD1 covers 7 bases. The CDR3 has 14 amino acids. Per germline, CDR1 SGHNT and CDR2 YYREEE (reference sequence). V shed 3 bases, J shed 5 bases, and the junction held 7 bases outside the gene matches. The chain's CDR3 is CASSSLGQAETQYF. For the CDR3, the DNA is TGTGCCAGCAGCTCGCTCGGACAGGCTGAGACCCAGTACTTC.

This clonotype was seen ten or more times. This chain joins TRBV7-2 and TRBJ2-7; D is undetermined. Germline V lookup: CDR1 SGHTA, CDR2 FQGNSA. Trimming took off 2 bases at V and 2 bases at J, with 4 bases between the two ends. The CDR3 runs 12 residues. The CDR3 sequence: CASSLLPYEQYF. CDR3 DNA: TGTGCCAGCAGCTTACTTCCCTACGAGCAGTACTTC.

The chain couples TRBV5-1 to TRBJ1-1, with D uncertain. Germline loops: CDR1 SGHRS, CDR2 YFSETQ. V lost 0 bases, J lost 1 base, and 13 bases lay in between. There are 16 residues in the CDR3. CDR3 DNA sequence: TGCGCCAGCAGCTTGGTTCAGCCGACGACGAACACTGAAGCTTTCTTT. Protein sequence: CASSLVQPTTNTEAFF.

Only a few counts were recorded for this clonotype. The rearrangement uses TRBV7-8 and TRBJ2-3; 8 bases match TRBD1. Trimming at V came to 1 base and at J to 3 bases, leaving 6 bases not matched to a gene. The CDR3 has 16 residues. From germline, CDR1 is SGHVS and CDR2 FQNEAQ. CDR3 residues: CASSLVQGARTDTQYF. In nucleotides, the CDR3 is TGTGCCAGCAGCTTAGTGCAGGGGGCGCGGACAGATACGCAGTATTTT. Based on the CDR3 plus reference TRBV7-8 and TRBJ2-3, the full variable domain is GAGVSQSPRYKVAKRGQDVALRCDPISGHVSLFWYQQALGQGPEFLTYFQNEAQLDKSGLPSDRFFAERPEGSVSTLKIQRTQQEDSAVYLCASSLVQGARTDTQYFGPGTRLTVL.